This TCR beta chain came from a study of T cells in Graves' hyperthyroidism and ophthalmopathy. Study at large: Peripheral blood sampling occurred at initial diagnosis, before any treatment. Whole-study findings and limits: In the blood, most expanded thyroid clonotypes above 0.001 appeared as well.

Recently diagnosed hyperthyroidism of less than 2 months' duration affected patients aged 18 to 65. Cells are PBMCs isolated from more than 8.5 ml of fresh blood. RNA transcripts served as the template for amplifying TCR beta CDR3 regions. The HTBI set primed first-round TCR CDR3 RT-PCR. TCRdb reprocessed the multiplex PCR reads with MiXCR, giving one entry per CDR3 protein. The sample has about 740,000 distinct CDR3 sequences; about 14% are singletons. This clonotype was detected only a few times. Its target is unknown. This clonotype originated in a woman under 30 with Graves' hyperthyroidism. Sequenced: blood.

The CDR3 region is CASSDYISNQPQHF. The CDR3 region has the DNA TGTGCCAGCAGTGATTATATTAGCAATCAGCCCCAGCATTTT. This rearrangement joins TRBV2 to TRBJ1-5; D is unresolved. V lost 3 bases and J 0 bases, leaving 6 bases between the germline ends. Germline CDR1 is SNHLY and CDR2 is FYNNEI. The CDR3 is made up of 14 amino acids.